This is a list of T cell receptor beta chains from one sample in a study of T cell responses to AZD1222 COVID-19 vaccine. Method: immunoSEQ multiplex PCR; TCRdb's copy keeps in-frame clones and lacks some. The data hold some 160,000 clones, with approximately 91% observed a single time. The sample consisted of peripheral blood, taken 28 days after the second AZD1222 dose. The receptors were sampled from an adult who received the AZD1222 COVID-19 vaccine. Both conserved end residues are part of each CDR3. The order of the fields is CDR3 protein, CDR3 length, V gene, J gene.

CDR3aa: CASSPDRTPEQFF; len: 13; v_gene: TRBV18; j_gene: TRBJ2-1
CDR3aa: CASSPQTRGRNTIYF; len: 15; v_gene: TRBV18; j_gene: TRBJ1-3
CDR3aa: CASSWGGQGSTDTQYF; len: 16; v_gene: TRBV5-1; j_gene: TRBJ2-3
CDR3aa: CATSRDSFGAGIQETQYF; len: 18; v_gene: TRBV15; j_gene: TRBJ2-5
CDR3aa: CASSVGLRVAETNYGYTF; len: 18; v_gene: TRBV9; j_gene: TRBJ1-2
CDR3aa: CASSPRELTDTQYF; len: 14; v_gene: TRBV18; j_gene: TRBJ2-3
CDR3aa: CATSGDPTGGDGNTIYF; len: 17; v_gene: TRBV15; j_gene: TRBJ1-3
CDR3aa: CAISGRGEETQYF; len: 13; v_gene: TRBV10-3; j_gene: TRBJ2-5
CDR3aa: CASSQDALPGAEAFF; len: 15; v_gene: TRBV3-1/TRBV3-2; j_gene: TRBJ1-1
CDR3aa: CASRDGRDAGYTF; len: 13; v_gene: TRBV6-5; j_gene: TRBJ1-2
CDR3aa: CASSEGDGPPEAFF; len: 14; v_gene: TRBV6-1; j_gene: TRBJ1-1
CDR3aa: CASRGQGNQPQHF; len: 13; v_gene: TRBV2; j_gene: TRBJ1-5
CDR3aa: CASSYSAPRYNSPLHF; len: 16; v_gene: TRBV6-5; j_gene: TRBJ1-6
CDR3aa: CASSPGQGGEKLFF; len: 14; v_gene: TRBV5-8; j_gene: TRBJ1-4
CDR3aa: CSVGSRAGNTIYF; len: 13; v_gene: TRBV29-1; j_gene: TRBJ1-3
CDR3aa: CASTPEGQGLAGNTIYF; len: 17; v_gene: TRBV9; j_gene: TRBJ1-3
CDR3aa: CASSPQGGNTEAFF; len: 14; v_gene: TRBV19; j_gene: TRBJ1-1
CDR3aa: CASSMTGGDYGYTF; len: 14; v_gene: TRBV5-4; j_gene: TRBJ1-2
CDR3aa: CSVIRRLDTEAFF; len: 13; v_gene: TRBV29-1; j_gene: TRBJ1-1
CDR3aa: CASTEVKGRRETQYF; len: 15; v_gene: TRBV6-5; j_gene: TRBJ2-5
CDR3aa: CASSVSDFQETQYF; len: 14; v_gene: TRBV9; j_gene: TRBJ2-5
CDR3aa: CASNCPQETQYF; len: 12; v_gene: TRBV23-1; j_gene: TRBJ2-5
CDR3aa: CASRDQGRDEAFF; len: 13; v_gene: TRBV27; j_gene: TRBJ1-1
CDR3aa: CASSVAGWYYEQYF; len: 14; v_gene: TRBV27; j_gene: TRBJ2-7
CDR3aa: CASSQFLTGDGYTF; len: 14; v_gene: TRBV3-1/TRBV3-2; j_gene: TRBJ1-2
CDR3aa: CASDKGQPDQPQHF; len: 14; v_gene: TRBV19; j_gene: TRBJ1-5
CDR3aa: CASMGVGTEAFF; len: 12; v_gene: TRBV5-4; j_gene: TRBJ1-1
CDR3aa: CAISAREGFPKPPEAFF; len: 17; v_gene: TRBV10-3; j_gene: TRBJ1-1
CDR3aa: CASSFAVGETQYF; len: 13; v_gene: TRBV7-3; j_gene: TRBJ2-5
CDR3aa: CASSFGTGGQETQYF; len: 15; v_gene: TRBV5-1; j_gene: TRBJ2-5
CDR3aa: CASSLKGLNTEAFF; len: 14; v_gene: TRBV7-3; j_gene: TRBJ1-1
CDR3aa: CASTPENLHGYTF; len: 13; v_gene: TRBV2; j_gene: TRBJ1-2
CDR3aa: CASSRDYLNNEQFF; len: 14; v_gene: TRBV7-3; j_gene: TRBJ2-1
CDR3aa: CASSPGFGVNEQFF; len: 14; v_gene: TRBV18; j_gene: TRBJ2-1
CDR3aa: CAGRTGGYTEAFF; len: 13; v_gene: TRBV7-9; j_gene: TRBJ1-1
CDR3aa: CASRRQRTGELFF; len: 13; v_gene: TRBV19; j_gene: TRBJ2-2
CDR3aa: CASSQAPQGATGGYTF; len: 16; v_gene: TRBV3-1/TRBV3-2; j_gene: TRBJ1-2
CDR3aa: CASSPDTIAGYTF; len: 13; v_gene: TRBV18; j_gene: TRBJ1-2
CDR3aa: CASSDTTTGNTEAFF; len: 15; v_gene: TRBV6-4; j_gene: TRBJ1-1
CDR3aa: CASSWVQHSAYNEQFF; len: 16; v_gene: TRBV7-8; j_gene: TRBJ2-1
CDR3aa: CASRLEVPSYEQYF; len: 14; v_gene: TRBV12-2; j_gene: TRBJ2-7
CDR3aa: CASSPPGAGIYAFF; len: 14; v_gene: TRBV18; j_gene: TRBJ1-1
CDR3aa: CASSYRQTYEQYF; len: 13; v_gene: TRBV6-5; j_gene: TRBJ2-7
CDR3aa: CASSPPEHTEAFF; len: 13; v_gene: TRBV18; j_gene: TRBJ1-1
CDR3aa: CATSRVGISNSPLHF; len: 15; v_gene: TRBV15; j_gene: TRBJ1-6
CDR3aa: CATSTPGPINYGYTF; len: 15; v_gene: TRBV15; j_gene: TRBJ1-2
CDR3aa: CASSIVTGLKGGELFF; len: 16; v_gene: TRBV7-2; j_gene: TRBJ2-2
CDR3aa: CASSVVGSGGTQYF; len: 14; v_gene: TRBV9; j_gene: TRBJ2-3
CDR3aa: CASSLDVRALYGYTF; len: 15; v_gene: TRBV7-9; j_gene: TRBJ1-2
CDR3aa: CASSLVGTGELFF; len: 13; v_gene: TRBV5-8; j_gene: TRBJ2-2
CDR3aa: CASRDRGSRRGGSYEQYF; len: 18; v_gene: TRBV7-2; j_gene: TRBJ2-7
CDR3aa: CASSPTGGHNYGYTF; len: 15; v_gene: TRBV18; j_gene: TRBJ1-2